Below are 23 T cell receptor beta chains sequenced from a single sample in a study of blood T cell repertoires in COVID-19. Measured with immunoSEQ multiplex PCR; TCRdb has only the in-frame clones, and not every one. Of roughly 43,000 clones in the sample, less than 85% were seen once. Sequenced: peripheral blood. Source of these receptors: a woman aged 70 to 79 with acute or convalescent COVID-19.

The rearrangement joins TRBV28 to TRBJ2-7, with D possibly TRBD2 on 5 matching bases. Germline CDR1 MDHEN, CDR2 SYDVKM. The length of the CDR3 is 12 residues. V shed 4 bases and J shed 2 bases, with 6 bases lying between them. The CDR3 sequence is CASSWGAYEQYF. CDR3 nucleotides: TGTGCCAGCAGTTGGGGAGCCTACGAGCAGTACTTC.

The rearrangement uses TRBV19 and TRBJ1-5, with D tentatively TRBD1 (5 bases). CDR1 is LNHDA and CDR2 is SQIVND in the germline V gene (reference sequence). The CDR3 runs 15 residues. V was trimmed by 6 bases and J by 1 base, leaving 13 bases between them. The CDR3: CASRQGEMSNQPQHF. The CDR3 bases are TGTGCCAGTAGGCAGGGTGAGATGAGCAATCAGCCCCAGCATTTT.

The chain combines TRBV27 with TRBJ2-3; D is perhaps TRBD1 (6 bases). Between the trimmed V and J ends, which lost 4 bases and 2 bases, there was a span of 10 bases. The CDR3 sequence is 14 residues long. The germline CDR1 and CDR2 sequences are MNHEY and SMNVEV (reference sequence). CDR3 amino acids: CASSSGEVTDTQYF. The DNA for the CDR3 is TGTGCCAGCAGTTCAGGGGAAGTCACAGATACGCAGTATTTT.

This chain links TRBV7-2 with TRBJ2-3; TRBD2 aligns across 9 bases. CDR1 and CDR2 from the germline V gene are SGHTA and FQGNSA. Losses at the gene ends were 6 bases for V and 6 bases for J; bases not matched to a gene: 10. The CDR3 runs 15 residues. The CDR3 here is CASRKGTSLPDTQYF. CDR3 sequence (DNA): TGTGCCAGCAGAAAGGGGACTAGCCTGCCTGATACGCAGTATTTT.

The chain combines TRBV18 with TRBJ1-5, with D maybe TRBD1 (6 bases). Trimming took 6 bases from V and 8 from J, leaving 20 bases between them. This CDR3 has 15 amino acids. CDR1 is KGHSH and CDR2 is LQKENI in the germline V gene. CDR3 sequence reads: CASSPGRTENKPQHF. The DNA for the CDR3 is TGTGCCAGCTCGCCCGGCCGGACAGAGAATAAGCCCCAGCATTTT.

The count of this clone is one. The chain combines TRBV30 with TRBJ2-3; 12 bases are a match to TRBD2. J gave up 3 bases and V 5 bases, and 3 bases lay outside the gene matches. The CDR3 runs to 14 residues. CDR1 is GTSNPN and CDR2 is SVGIG in the germline V gene (reference sequence). CDR3 protein: CAWGGLAGTDTQYF. CDR3 sequence (DNA): TGTGCCTGGGGGGGACTAGCGGGTACAGATACGCAGTATTTT.

V and J are TRBV5-1 and TRBJ1-4, with TRBD1 as a possible D gene (5 bases). The length of the CDR3 is 15 residues. From germline, CDR1 is SGHRS and CDR2 YFSETQ. Trimming cost V 5 bases and J 5 bases, with 16 bases left between them. CDR3: CASRGAGSPNEKLFF. In DNA, the CDR3 is TGCGCCAGCAGGGGCGCAGGGTCGCCAAATGAAAAACTGTTTTTT. Using reference TRBV5-1 and TRBJ1-4 for the parts outside the CDR3, the full variable domain is KAGVTQTPRYLIKTRGQQVTLSCSPISGHRSVSWYQQTPGQGLQFLFEYFSETQRNKGNFPGRFSGRQFSNSRSEMNVSTLELGDSALYLCASRGAGSPNEKLFFGSGTQLSVL.

The chain uses TRBV27 and TRBJ2-7; D is ambiguous. Germline V lookup: CDR1 MNHEY, CDR2 SMNVEV (reference sequence). Between the trimmed V and J ends, which lost 4 bases and 3 bases, there was a span of 4 bases. The CDR3 contains 11 residues. CDR3 sequence (DNA): TGTGCCAGCAGTTACGGCTACGAGCAGTACTTC. Encoded protein: CASSYGYEQYF.

The gene calls are TRBV28 and TRBJ2-6; 7 bases match TRBD1. Germline V gene data show CDR1 as MDHEN and CDR2 as SYDVKM. The CDR3 covers 15 residues. The J segment lost 0 bases and the V segment lost 4 bases, leaving 0 bases of the junction unmatched. The CDR3 DNA reads TGTGCCAGCAGTTCAGGGGGCTCTGGGGCCAACGTCCTGACTTTC. It codes for CASSSGGSGANVLTF.

The chain carries TRBV29-1 and TRBJ2-7; 11 bases agree with TRBD2. Germline assignment: CDR1 SQVTM and CDR2 ANQGSEA. CDR3 length: 14 residues. Trimming took 7 bases from V and 5 from J; bases not matched to a gene: 10. The CDR3 reads CSGGISGRGHEQYF. Here the CDR3 DNA reads TGCAGCGGGGGCATTAGCGGGAGGGGCCACGAGCAGTACTTC.

This clone has just one count. This sequence joins TRBV9 and TRBJ1-5, with unresolved D. V was trimmed by 3 bases and J by 7 bases, leaving 14 bases between them. Germline CDR1 SGDLS, CDR2 YYNGEE. This CDR3 is 14 amino acids long. This chain's CDR3 is CASSGGGPRQPQHF. The DNA for the CDR3 is TGTGCCAGCAGCGGTGGTGGTCCTAGGCAGCCCCAGCATTTT. The whole variable domain, filled in from reference TRBV9 and TRBJ1-5, reads DSGVTQTPKHLITATGQRVTLRCSPRSGDLSVYWYQQSLDQGLQFLIQYYNGEERAKGNILERFSAQQFPDLHSELNLSSLELGDSALYFCASSGGGPRQPQHFGDGTRLSIL.

This rearrangement joins TRBV6-6 to TRBJ2-7, with D perhaps TRBD1 (7 bases). V dropped 7 bases and J dropped 4 bases, with 20 bases sitting between them. Germline V gene sequence: CDR1 MNHNY, CDR2 SVGAGI (reference sequence). This CDR3 is built from 15 residues. In DNA form, the CDR3 reads TGTGCCAGCATTCATCGACAGGGAGGAGAGTACGAGCAGTACTTC. Translation: CASIHRQGGEYEQYF.

CDR3: CATSDRGARDEQFF. The CDR3, as DNA: TGTGCCACCAGTGACAGGGGTGCTAGGGATGAGCAGTTCTTC. The chain is built from TRBV24-1 and TRBJ2-1, with D possibly being TRBD1 (6 bases). From germline, CDR1 is KGHDR and CDR2 SFDVKD. V lost 4 bases and J lost 8, with 14 bases in between. The CDR3 spans 14 residues.

This rearrangement joins TRBV3-1 (or the pseudogene TRBV3-2) to TRBJ2-7, with D perhaps matching TRBD2 (5 bases). Trimming stripped 11 bases from V and 0 bases from J, with 23 bases between. Germline V gene sequence: CDR1 LGHDT, CDR2 YNNKEL (reference sequence). The CDR3 loop spans 16 amino acids. This CDR3 is CALKTPSGADSYEQYF. CDR3 in DNA: TGTGCCCTAAAAACCCCATCAGGAGCGGACTCCTACGAGCAGTACTTC.

The chain joins TRBV19 to TRBJ2-1, with TRBD1 matching 9 bases. Germline V gene data show CDR1 as LNHDA and CDR2 as SQIVND (reference sequence). This CDR3 has 15 amino acids. V gave up 6 bases and J gave up 9 bases; unmatched junction bases: 12. As DNA, the CDR3 is TGTGCCAGTAGCCCCACCGGGACAGGGAGGGGTGAGCAGTTCTTC. The encoded protein is CASSPTGTGRGEQFF. Complete variable domain (other parts from reference TRBV19 and TRBJ2-1): DGGITQSPKYLFRKEGQNVTLSCEQNLNHDAMYWYRQDPGQGLRLIYYSQIVNDFQKGDIAEGYSVSREKKESFPLTVTSAQKNPTAFYLCASSPTGTGRGEQFFGPGTRLTVL.

V usage is TRBV9 and J usage is TRBJ1-2, with TRBD1 as a possible D gene (6 bases). Germline assignment: CDR1 SGDLS and CDR2 YYNGEE. Between the trimmed V and J ends, which lost 0 bases and 4 bases, there was a span of 10 bases. The CDR3 sequence is 14 residues long. The CDR3 DNA sequence: TGTGCCAGCAGCGTAGCTCGGGGGGCCTATGGCTACACCTTC. It yields the protein CASSVARGAYGYTF. Using reference TRBV9 and TRBJ1-2 for the parts outside the CDR3, the full variable domain is DSGVTQTPKHLITATGQRVTLRCSPRSGDLSVYWYQQSLDQGLQFLIQYYNGEERAKGNILERFSAQQFPDLHSELNLSSLELGDSALYFCASSVARGAYGYTFGSGTRLTVV.

The chain is built from TRBV19 and TRBJ1-2, with no clear D. Trimming left V 9 bases short and J 4 bases short, with 12 bases between. CDR1 and CDR2 (germline): LNHDA, SQIVND (reference sequence). The CDR3 runs to 12 residues. CDR3 in DNA: TGTGCCAGCTGGCACCGTACCTATGGCTACACCTTC. It specifies CASWHRTYGYTF.

This chain joins TRBV11-2 and TRBJ2-3; no clear D. V was trimmed by 6 bases and J by 9 bases, leaving 10 bases between them. This CDR3 has 11 residues. Per germline, CDR1 SGHAT and CDR2 FQNNGV. The CDR3 reads CASRFSQTQYF. DNA for the CDR3: TGTGCCAGCAGGTTCTCCCAGACGCAGTATTTT.

The chain combines TRBV18 with TRBJ2-7; possible D gene TRBD1, 6 bases. The germline V gene has CDR1 KGHSH and CDR2 LQKENI. The V end was cut by 0 bases, the J end by 3 bases, with 9 bases between. The CDR3 runs 14 residues. CDR3 nucleotides: TGTGCCAGCTCACCACCAGGACAGTACTACGAGCAGTACTTC. Its translation: CASSPPGQYYEQYF.

The chain combines TRBV15 with TRBJ1-2, with 7 bases lining up with TRBD1. V trimming: 2 bases; J trimming: 3 bases; junction bases outside the gene matches: 9. The V gene's germline CDR1 is LNHNV and CDR2 YYDKDF (reference sequence). The CDR3 covers 16 residues. CDR3: CATSRPRGTADYGYTF. In nucleotides, the CDR3 is TGTGCCACCAGCAGACCTCGAGGGACAGCAGACTATGGCTACACCTTC.

The J gene is TRBJ2-3, the V gene TRBV9; TRBD1 agrees at 7 bases. Germline CDR1 reads SGDLS; CDR2 reads YYNGEE. V gave up 3 bases and J gave up 1 base; unmatched junction bases: 8. The CDR3 runs 16 residues. The CDR3 region has the DNA TGTGCCAGCAGCGATCGACAGGGCAGGGGCACAGATACGCAGTATTTT. It yields the protein CASSDRQGRGTDTQYF.

Details on this clone: Sequence at one end of the junction differs from germline and may be a read error. This chain links TRBV24-1 with TRBJ2-1; D might be TRBD2 (5 bases). Per germline, CDR1 KGHDR and CDR2 SFDVKD. This CDR3 comprises 15 residues. The CDR3 is CATSELRGSFNEQFF. CDR3 DNA: TGTGCCACCAGTGAGTTGAGAGGGTCCTTCAATGAGCAGTTCTTC.

The chain recombines TRBV18 with TRBJ1-5; D is possibly TRBD1 (5 bases). This CDR3 region has 16 residues. CDR1 and CDR2 from the germline V gene are KGHSH and LQKENI. Trimming removed 4 bases at V and 0 bases at J, with 13 bases between. Here the CDR3 reads CASSLQRQSSNQPQHF. DNA for the CDR3: TGTGCCAGCTCACTACAAAGACAGTCTAGCAATCAGCCCCAGCATTTT.